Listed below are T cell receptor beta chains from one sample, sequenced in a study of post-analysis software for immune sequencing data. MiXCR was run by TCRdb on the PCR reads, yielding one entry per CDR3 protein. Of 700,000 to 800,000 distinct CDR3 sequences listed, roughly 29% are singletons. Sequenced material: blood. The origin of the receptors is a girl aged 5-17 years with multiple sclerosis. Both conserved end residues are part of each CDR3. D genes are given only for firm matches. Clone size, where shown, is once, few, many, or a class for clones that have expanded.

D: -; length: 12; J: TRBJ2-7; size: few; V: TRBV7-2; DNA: TGTGCCAGCAGCTCGGAGGTCGGTGAGCAGTACTTC; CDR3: CASSSEVGEQYF
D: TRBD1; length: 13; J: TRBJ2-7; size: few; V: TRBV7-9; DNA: TGTGCCAGCATGGGACAGGGCTCCTACGAGCAGTACTTC; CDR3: CASMGQGSYEQYF
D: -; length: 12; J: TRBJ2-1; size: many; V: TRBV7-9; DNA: TGTGCCAGCAGCTTAGCCTTCGGTGAGCAGTTCTTC; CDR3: CASSLAFGEQFF
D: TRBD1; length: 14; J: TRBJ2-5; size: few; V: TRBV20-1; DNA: TGCAGTGCTAGGTACCCAGGGGGCCAAGAGACCCAGTACTTC; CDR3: CSARYPGGQETQYF
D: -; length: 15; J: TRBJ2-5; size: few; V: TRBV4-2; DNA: TGTGCCAGCAGCCGCGGACCGGGACGTTCGGAGATCCAGTACTTC; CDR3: CASSRGPGRSEIQYF
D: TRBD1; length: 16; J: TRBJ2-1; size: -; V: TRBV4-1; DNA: TGCGCCAGCAGCCAACCGAGTACGACAGGGGGCGTTGAGCAGTTCTTT; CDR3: CASSQPSTTGGVEQFF
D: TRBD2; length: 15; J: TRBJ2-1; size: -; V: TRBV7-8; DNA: TGTGCCAGCAGCTTAGTCGGGGGGGCAAACAATGAGCAGTTCTTC; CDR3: CASSLVGGANNEQFF
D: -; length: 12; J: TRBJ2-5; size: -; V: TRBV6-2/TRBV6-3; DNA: TGTGCCAGCAGTTACGGTTTGGGGACCCAGTACTTC; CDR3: CASSYGLGTQYF
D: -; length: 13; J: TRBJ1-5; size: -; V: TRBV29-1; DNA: TGCAGCGTTAAGGGACACCAGGATCAGCCCCAGCATTTT; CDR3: CSVKGHQDQPQHF
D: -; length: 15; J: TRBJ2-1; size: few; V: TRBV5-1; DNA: TGCGCCAGCAGCTTCTCCGAGATAGGGTATGATGAGCAGTTCTTC; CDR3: CASSFSEIGYDEQFF
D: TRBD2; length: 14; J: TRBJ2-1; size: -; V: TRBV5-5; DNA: TGTGCCAGCGTAAGCGGGGGCCCCCACAATGAGCAGTTCTTC; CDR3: CASVSGGPHNEQFF
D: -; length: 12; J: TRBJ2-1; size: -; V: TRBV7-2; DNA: TGTGCCAGCAGATTAACTAGCAAAGAGCAGTTCTTC; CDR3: CASRLTSKEQFF
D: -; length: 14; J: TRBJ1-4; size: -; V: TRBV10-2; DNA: TGCGCCAGCGGGGAGGGGACACCCAATGAAAAACTGTTTTTT; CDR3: CASGEGTPNEKLFF
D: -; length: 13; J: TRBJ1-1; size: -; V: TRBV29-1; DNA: TGCAGCGTTGAAGGACGGGTGAACACTGAAGCTTTCTTT; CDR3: CSVEGRVNTEAFF
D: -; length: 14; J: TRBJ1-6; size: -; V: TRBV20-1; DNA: TGCAGTGCTTCCGGTAGGGCGAAGGCTTCACCCCTCCACTTT; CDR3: CSASGRAKASPLHF
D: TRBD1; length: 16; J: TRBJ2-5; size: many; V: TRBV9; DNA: TGTGCCAGCAGCGCTTACGAGGGGACAGGGAGGGAGACCCAGTACTTC; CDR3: CASSAYEGTGRETQYF
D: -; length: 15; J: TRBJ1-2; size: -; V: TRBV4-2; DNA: TGTGCCAGCAGCCAAGGACAGTTACCTAACTATGGCTACACCTTC; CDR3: CASSQGQLPNYGYTF
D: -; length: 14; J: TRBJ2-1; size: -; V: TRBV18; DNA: TGTGCCAGCTCACCCCCGTCTGGTCTGAATGAGCAGTTCTTC; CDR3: CASSPPSGLNEQFF
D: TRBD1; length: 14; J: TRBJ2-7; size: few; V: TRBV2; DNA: TGTGCCAGCAGGCGGACAGGGCCGATCTACGAGCAGTACTTC; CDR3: CASRRTGPIYEQYF
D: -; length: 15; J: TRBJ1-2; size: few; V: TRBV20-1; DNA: TGCAGTGCCCTACACCTTCCGGGACCCGAGGGCGGCTACACCTTC; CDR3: CSALHLPGPEGGYTF
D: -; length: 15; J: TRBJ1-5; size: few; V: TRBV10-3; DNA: TGTGCCATCAGTGAGTCGGCGCAGGGCAATCAGCCCCAGCATTTT; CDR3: CAISESAQGNQPQHF
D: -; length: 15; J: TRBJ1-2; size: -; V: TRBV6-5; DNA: TGTGCCAGCAGTTCCAGGGGTTTAGCTAACTATGGCTACACCTTC; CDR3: CASSSRGLANYGYTF
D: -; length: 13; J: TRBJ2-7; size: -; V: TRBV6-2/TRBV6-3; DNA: TGTGCCAGTACCTGGGGAGCGACCTACGAGCAGTACTTC; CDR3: CASTWGATYEQYF
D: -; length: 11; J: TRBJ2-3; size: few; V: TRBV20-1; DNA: TGCAGTGCTAGTTGGGCGGATACGCAGTATTTT; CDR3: CSASWADTQYF
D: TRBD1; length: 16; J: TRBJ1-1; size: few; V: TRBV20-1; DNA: TGCAGTGCTATACGCGGACAGGGGGCATTTCATAATGAAGCTTTCTTT; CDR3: CSAIRGQGAFHNEAFF
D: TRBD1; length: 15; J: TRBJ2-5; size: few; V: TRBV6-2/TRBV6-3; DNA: TGTGCCAGCAGTTACACGGGACAGCCTCAAGAGACCCAGTACTTC; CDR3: CASSYTGQPQETQYF
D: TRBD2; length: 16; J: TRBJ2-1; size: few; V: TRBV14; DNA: TGTGCCAGCAGCCATCTCCTAGCGGGTATTAACAATGAGCAGTTCTTC; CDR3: CASSHLLAGINNEQFF
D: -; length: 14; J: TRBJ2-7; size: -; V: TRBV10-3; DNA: TGTGCCATCAGTGAGGGGTCGACCTTTAGCGAGCAGTACTTC; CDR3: CAISEGSTFSEQYF
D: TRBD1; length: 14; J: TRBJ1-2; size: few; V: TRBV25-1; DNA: TGTGCCAGCAGCCCTGGGACAGGAATCTATGGCTACACCTTC; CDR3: CASSPGTGIYGYTF
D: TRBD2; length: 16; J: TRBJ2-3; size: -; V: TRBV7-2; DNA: TGTGCCAGCAGCTTAAGAGCGGGACTCCACACAGATACGCAGTATTTT; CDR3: CASSLRAGLHTDTQYF
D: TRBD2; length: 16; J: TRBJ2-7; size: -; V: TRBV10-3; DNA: TGTGCCTCCGAGACTAGCGGGCATGGGGGCTCCTACGAGCAGTACTTC; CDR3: CASETSGHGGSYEQYF
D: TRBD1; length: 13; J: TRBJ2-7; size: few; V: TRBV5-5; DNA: TGTGCCAGCAGCCAGGGGGACGTCGGGGAGCAGTACTTC; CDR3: CASSQGDVGEQYF
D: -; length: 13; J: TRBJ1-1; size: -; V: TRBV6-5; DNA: TGTGCCAGCAGTCCCCCCGGGGTCACTGAAGCTTTCTTT; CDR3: CASSPPGVTEAFF
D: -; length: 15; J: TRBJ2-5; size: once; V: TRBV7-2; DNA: TGTGCCAGCAGCCCCGATCTTAAGTTCCCAGAGACCCAGTACTTC; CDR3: CASSPDLKFPETQYF
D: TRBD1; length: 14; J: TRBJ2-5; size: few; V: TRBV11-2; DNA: TGTGCCAGCAGCCCCGGGACAGTCCAAGAGACCCAGTACTTC; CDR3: CASSPGTVQETQYF
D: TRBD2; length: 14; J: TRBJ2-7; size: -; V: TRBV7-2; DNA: TGTGCCAGCATTACGGGACTAGCGGGCCACGAGCAGTACTTC; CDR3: CASITGLAGHEQYF
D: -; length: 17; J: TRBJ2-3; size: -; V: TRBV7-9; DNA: TGTGCCAGCAGCCCCGGTTTAGCTTATCCGGGCACAGATACGCAGTATTTT; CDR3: CASSPGLAYPGTDTQYF
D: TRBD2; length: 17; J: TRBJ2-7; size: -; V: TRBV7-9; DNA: TGTGCCAGCAGCTTGGATCGGGGTAGCGGGGGATCCTACGAGCAGTACTTC; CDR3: CASSLDRGSGGSYEQYF
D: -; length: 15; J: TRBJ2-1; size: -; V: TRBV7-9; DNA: TGTGCCAGCAGCGTTTCTCGGCGTTTGGGGAATGAGCAGTTCTTC; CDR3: CASSVSRRLGNEQFF
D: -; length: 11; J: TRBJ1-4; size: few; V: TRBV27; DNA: TGTGCCAGCAGTTTTAATGAAAAACTGTTTTTT; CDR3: CASSFNEKLFF
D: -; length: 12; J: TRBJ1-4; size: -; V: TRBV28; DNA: TGTGCCAGCAAACAGGGCCCGGGGAGGGTGTTTTTT; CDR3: CASKQGPGRVFF
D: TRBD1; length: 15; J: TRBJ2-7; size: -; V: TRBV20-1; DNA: TGCAGTGCTAAAACCGACAGGGGGGTATCCTACGAGCAGTACTTC; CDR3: CSAKTDRGVSYEQYF
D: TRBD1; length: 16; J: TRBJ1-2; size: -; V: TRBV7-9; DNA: TGTGCCAGCAGCCGGACAGGGGCAAGGTCTAACTATGGCTACACCTTC; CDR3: CASSRTGARSNYGYTF
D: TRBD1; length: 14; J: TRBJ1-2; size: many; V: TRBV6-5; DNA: TGTGCCAGCAGTTACCAAGGGGGCCGTTATGGCTACACCTTC; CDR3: CASSYQGGRYGYTF
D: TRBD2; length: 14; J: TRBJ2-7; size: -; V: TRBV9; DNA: TGTGCCAGCAGCGGTTCCCTAGCGGACTACGAGCAGTACTTC; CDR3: CASSGSLADYEQYF
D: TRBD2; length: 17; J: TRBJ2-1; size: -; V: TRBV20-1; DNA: TGCAGTGCCGGAACGGGGCTAGCGGGAATTTTCGGGAATGAGCAGTTCTTC; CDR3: CSAGTGLAGIFGNEQFF